The T cell receptor (beta chain) under discussion was sequenced for a study of shared clonotypes between healthy human individuals. Points from the study as a whole: Naive subsets generally had larger estimated richness than memory subsets. A limitation of the genetic and exposure-history diversity represented arose from few donors. Against clonotypes common to all four donors, non-shared ones had lower generation probabilities.

About this clone: Its cognate antigen is unknown. At one end the junction does not follow the germline gene, possibly because of a read error.

At deep level, the assay was performed. Profiling relied on immunoSEQ multiplex PCR, and the TCRdb table lists in-frame clones only, not all of them. This table has some 2,100,000 clones, almost 96% appearing once. The CDR3 length is 14 residues. Germline V gives CDR1 SSHAT, CDR2 FNYEAQ (reference sequence). The chain couples TRBV7-7 to TRBJ2-3; possible D gene TRBD1, 6 bases. The source of this sequence is a man between 18 and 29 years old in good health. Sequences were obtained from naive CD4+ T cells sorted from blood. Specified subset: CD45RA+ positively selected. The CDR3 nucleotides are TGTGCTAGCAGCTCACAGGGTAACACAGATACGCAGTATTTT. It is translated as CASSSQGNTDTQYF.